This T cell receptor beta chain stems from a study of beta chain features in type 1 diabetes. The investigators reverse transcribed all of the isolated RNA, so they sequenced expressed TCRB transcripts. Profiling relied on immunoSEQ multiplex PCR, and the TCRdb table lists in-frame clones only, not all of them. The table shows 620,000 or so clones, with 15% to 17% occurring only once. This clone occurred a few times. The clonotype originates from a man in his late teens or twenties in good health. Sequenced input: naive CD4+ T cells from blood.

CDR3 sequence (DNA): TGCGCCAGCAGTGATTTTGCCGTACTAGCGGGGAGCACAGATACGCAGTATTTT. It encodes CASSDFAVLAGSTDTQYF. The genes are TRBV10-1 and TRBJ2-3; 10 bases are shared with TRBD2. CDR3 length: 18 amino acids. The germline V gene has CDR1 WNHNN and CDR2 SYGVQD (reference sequence). The V and J ends lost 3 bases and 0 bases, in that order; junction bases with no gene match: 9.